This TCR beta chain was identified during a study of T cell changes during pregnancy in multiple sclerosis. This clone has more than one count but fewer than ten. The protocol was immunoSEQ multiplex PCR, while the TCRdb copy is restricted to in-frame clones and leaves out a portion. The sample includes about 17,000 clones, approximately 81% of them seen just once. The CDR3 covers 15 residues. Germline CDR1 SGDLS, CDR2 YYNGEE. V lost 3 bases and J lost 4; bases outside the gene matches: 5. The sample consisted of CD8+ T cells from peripheral blood mononuclear cells, taken in the third trimester of pregnancy. The chain combines TRBV9 with TRBJ2-1; 9 bases align to TRBD2. The clonotype originates from a female donor in good health, enrolled as a control in a pregnancy study. Here the CDR3 reads CASSGGGRGYNEQFF. The CDR3, as DNA: TGTGCCAGCAGCGGCGGCGGGAGGGGATACAATGAGCAGTTCTTC. The full variable domain, rest sourced from reference TRBV9 and TRBJ2-1, is DSGVTQTPKHLITATGQRVTLRCSPRSGDLSVYWYQQSLDQGLQFLIQYYNGEERAKGNILERFSAQQFPDLHSELNLSSLELGDSALYFCASSGGGRGYNEQFFGPGTRLTVL.